A selection of T cell receptor beta chains follows, all from one sample in a study of T cell responses to AZD1222 COVID-19 vaccine. Profiled with immunoSEQ multiplex PCR; TCRdb holds only in-frame clones, not every one. The profile shows around 160,000 clones, roughly 88% of them singletons. The source material was peripheral blood, sampled on day 0 of AZD1222 vaccination. These TCRs come from an adult in good health. Each CDR3 is given without its conserved first and last residue. The order of the fields is J gene, CDR3 length, V gene, CDR3 protein.

>TRBJ2-3|9|TRBV3-1/TRBV3-2
ASSRQDTQY
>TRBJ2-3|11|TRBV30
AWSVRPGSAQY
>TRBJ1-6|12|TRBV4-2
ASSQDGSNSPLH
>TRBJ1-1|15|TRBV11-2
ASSSPLGIRGRTEAF
>TRBJ2-3|14|TRBV7-9
ASSLTGGTSTDTQY
>TRBJ2-5|15|TRBV2
ASTLGLAGVTEGTQY
>TRBJ2-2|11|TRBV25-1
ASVRENTGELF
>TRBJ1-6|13|TRBV3-1/TRBV3-2
ASSPGTGVDSPLH
>TRBJ1-1|13|TRBV4-1
ASSQGRVGDTEAF
>TRBJ1-1|12|TRBV27
ASSLRRAGAEAF
>TRBJ1-3|16|TRBV7-9
ASRITPSAGGSGNTIY
>TRBJ1-2|10|TRBV19
ASSVNRVGYT
>TRBJ2-7|11|TRBV6-5
ASTGLGAYEQY
>TRBJ1-2|15|TRBV12-2
ASRASPSVGTNYGYT
>TRBJ2-7|12|TRBV10-3
AISKGGLSIEQY
>TRBJ1-2|13|TRBV7-9
ASSPETGTGYGYT
>TRBJ2-6|14|TRBV19
ASSPPPGAGANVLT
>TRBJ1-5|11|TRBV3-1/TRBV3-2
ASSPTRDQPQH